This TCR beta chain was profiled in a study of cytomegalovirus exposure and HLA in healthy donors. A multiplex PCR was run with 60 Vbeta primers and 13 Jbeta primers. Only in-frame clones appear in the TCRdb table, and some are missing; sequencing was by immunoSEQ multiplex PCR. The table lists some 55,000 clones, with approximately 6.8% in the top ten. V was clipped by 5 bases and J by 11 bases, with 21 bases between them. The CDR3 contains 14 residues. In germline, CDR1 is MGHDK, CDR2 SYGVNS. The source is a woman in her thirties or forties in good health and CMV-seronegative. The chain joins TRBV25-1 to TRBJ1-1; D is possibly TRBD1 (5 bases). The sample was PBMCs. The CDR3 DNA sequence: TGTGCCAGCAGTCCCACCACGAGACAGATCGGGGCTTTCTTT. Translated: CASSPTTRQIGAFF. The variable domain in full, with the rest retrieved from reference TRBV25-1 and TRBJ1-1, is EADIYQTPRYLVIGTGKKITLECSQTMGHDKMYWYQQDPGMELHLIHYSYGVNSTEKGDLSSESTVSRIRTEHFPLTLESARPSHTSQYLCASSPTTRQIGAFFGQGTRLTVV.